This T cell receptor (beta chain) is from a study of T cell repertoires in cytomegalovirus infection. Ten or more counts support this clonotype. The V and J ends lost 0 bases and 0 bases respectively, with 8 bases between them. The CDR3 runs to 15 residues. Germline CDR1 and CDR2: ENHRY and SYGVKD. TCRdb re-derived calls from the reads in MiXCR, one entry per CDR3 protein. Here the sample spans approximately 500,000 distinct CDR3 sequences, 15% to 20% being singletons. This receptor was obtained from a human donor in good health (CMV status not recorded). Some clones in this sample may be carry-over from other donors' samples. The sequencing sample was made of CD8+ T cells from PBMCs. The gene calls are TRBV10-3 and TRBJ1-1; D is unclear. CDR3 sequence (DNA): TGTGCCATCAGTGAGTCTTTACAGTTGAACACTGAAGCTTTCTTT. Protein product: CAISESLQLNTEAFF.